The T cell receptor beta chain under discussion was sequenced for a study of T-cell reconstitution after alpha-beta-depleted transplantation in children. Regarding the study as a whole: Most T-cell counts and diversity one year after the transplant came from T cells that were newly produced. Surviving recipient T cells and thymic progenitors underlay high day-60 TCRbeta diversity in some patients. In patients about two months after transplant, alpha-beta T cells reportedly arose from several hundred expanded graft clones.

The junction had 5 bases not matched to a gene; V was cut back by 5 bases and J by 6 bases. The germline V gene has CDR1 SNHLY and CDR2 FYNNEI. CDR3 length: 13 amino acids. Unique molecular identifiers were incorporated during preparation of the TCRbeta library. TCRdb re-derived calls from the PCR reads in MiXCR, one entry per CDR3 protein. Of approximately 7,000 distinct CDR3 sequences listed, 4% to 5.5% are singletons. This clonotype occurred many times. Its antigen is not identified. Here the sequenced sample was PBMCs, mostly from graft donor cells, taken 180 days after TCRalphabeta/CD19-depleted stem cell transplant. This rearrangement joins TRBV2 to TRBJ1-1, with TRBD1 matching 8 bases. The clonotype was recovered from a child younger than two who had a stem cell transplant for acute myeloid leukemia, so the T cells may come from the graft donor. For the CDR3, the DNA is TGTGCCAGCAGTCTGGACAGGGACGCTGAAGCTTTCTTT. Translation gives CASSLDRDAEAFF.